A single T cell receptor beta chain is shown here with its context. This clonotype was detected many times. Its antigen specificity is not known. The sample holds no much larger clone one base away, and base qualities are not on file. The data stem from a study of early T cells in non-severe SARS-CoV-2 infection (dated by TCRdb to the early 2020s). With respect to the entire study: Because TCR sequencing relied on bulk RNA taken from unsorted whole blood, pairing of alpha and beta chains was not possible.

The V and J ends are trimmed by 5 bases and 5 bases, leaving 7 bases between them. Looking up the germline V gene yields CDR1 SQVTM and CDR2 ANQGSEA. Its CDR3 holds 11 amino acids, cysteine through phenylalanine. Only CDR3 DNA remains: 33 bases, in frame from the first base. The library was obtained by 5' RACE. Sequencer: NextSeq 500. Unique molecular identifiers were attached to individual cDNA molecules in the TCR library protocol so that sequencing error and PCR bias could be corrected. Sequencing covered both TCR alpha and beta chains, and within each sample the abundances of alpha and beta sequences were tightly co-correlated. Per the authors' processing: V gene, J gene and CDR3 annotation of TCR sequences was performed with Decombinator V4. Expanded TCRs were defined as changing significantly between any two time points under a Poisson model with p below 0.0001. TCR abundances were normalised to the total number of TCRs sequenced per sample and were expressed as counts per million. MAIT TCRs were defined by TRAV1-2 paired with TRAJ12, TRAJ20 or TRAJ33, and iNKT TCRs by TRAV10 paired with TRAJ18. VDJdb, accessed 1 November 2021, was searched for CMV, EBV and SARS-CoV-2 annotated TCRs, with TCRs annotated for multiple antigens excluded. The public reads were run again by TCRdb, first through fastp at Q25 and then through MiXCR, and only productive beta chains were kept. Identical CDR3 proteins give one entry, which carries the most common genes and DNA. The V and J calls come from TCRdb's annotation, not from the publication. The sample data list over 55,000 distinct CDR3 sequences, and around 12% of these were observed just once. Of the sample, 0.95% to 1.5% is held by the ten largest clones.

This was a case-control study nested in a cohort of healthcare workers in London, UK, who had nasopharyngeal swab PCR tests and blood samples taken every week. Between 23 and 31 March 2020, the week of the UK lockdown, healthcare workers were enrolled and then followed up weekly for as long as 16 weeks. Overall study results and their limits: Matching against VDJdb was skewed toward anti-spike CD8 responses, likely underestimated virus-specific expansions, and missed private and CD4 specificities.

The sample was whole blood. The clonotype was recovered from an adult who was a healthcare worker with PCR-confirmed SARS-CoV-2 infection or an uninfected control (not recorded which). The V and J segments used are TRBV29-1 and TRBJ2-1, with no confidently assigned D gene. DNA sequence: TGCAGCGTTAATAGAAACAATGAGCAGTTCTTC. Its protein reads: CSVNRNNEQFF.